This is a list of T cell receptor beta chains from one sample in a study of T-cell reconstitution after alpha-beta-depleted transplantation in children. One entry per CDR3 protein, called by TCRdb with MiXCR from the PCR reads. The table records about half a million distinct CDR3 sequences, approximately 12% of them present only once. Sequenced here: PBMCs from the stem cell graft donor, sampled from the stem cell graft. These receptors came from a human donor who donated a stem cell graft to a child with combined immunodeficiency. CDR3s include the opening cysteine and the closing phenylalanine or tryptophan. D genes are given only for firm matches. Rows may omit the clone size; those that give it use once, few, many or a size class.

D gene | J gene | clone size | V gene | CDR3 protein | CDR3 DNA
- | TRBJ2-1 | few | TRBV19 | CASSTGMGEQFF | TGTGCCAGTAGTACGGGGATGGGTGAGCAGTTCTTC
TRBD2 | TRBJ2-5 | - | TRBV7-3 | CASSLYGGGLETQYF | TGTGCCAGCAGCTTATACGGGGGAGGGTTGGAGACCCAGTACTTC
TRBD1 | TRBJ2-7 | many | TRBV4-3 | CASSQDSPTGWHEQYF | TGCGCCAGCAGCCAAGATTCCCCGACAGGGTGGCACGAGCAGTACTTC
- | TRBJ2-7 | - | TRBV12-3/TRBV12-4 | CASSLRELSHEQYF | TGTGCCAGCAGTTTACGGGAGTTAAGCCACGAGCAGTACTTC
- | TRBJ2-7 | many | TRBV6-6 | CASSYDQDEQYF | TGTGCCAGCAGTTACGACCAGGACGAGCAGTACTTC
- | TRBJ1-2 | - | TRBV4-1 | CASSQDRQGGDGYTF | TGCGCCAGCAGCCAAGATCGGCAGGGAGGCGATGGCTACACCTTC
- | TRBJ1-1 | few | TRBV20-1 | CSARDQGNTEAFF | TGCAGTGCTAGAGACCAGGGTAACACTGAAGCTTTCTTT
TRBD1 | TRBJ1-4 | - | TRBV6-1 | CASRRRDRAEKLFF | TGTGCCAGCAGGCGTAGGGACAGGGCAGAAAAACTGTTTTTT
TRBD1 | TRBJ2-2 | few | TRBV20-1 | CSAEGQGALRELFF | TGCAGTGCTGAGGGACAGGGGGCGCTCAGGGAGCTGTTTTTT
- | TRBJ2-1 | few | TRBV5-1 | CASSSRDGSYNEQFF | TGCGCCAGCAGCTCCAGGGATGGGTCCTACAATGAGCAGTTCTTC
- | TRBJ2-5 | - | TRBV5-6 | CASRPGPQETQYF | TGTGCCAGCAGACCGGGACCTCAAGAGACCCAGTACTTC
- | TRBJ2-5 | many | TRBV12-3/TRBV12-4 | CASSLSDSRAAQYF | TGTGCCAGCAGTTTATCCGATTCCCGAGCGGCCCAGTACTTC
- | TRBJ2-1 | few | TRBV4-1 | CASSQDGIPPGNEQFF | TGCGCCAGCAGCCAAGACGGGATCCCACCCGGCAATGAGCAGTTCTTC
TRBD2 | TRBJ2-7 | - | TRBV6-1 | CALARAPGGEQYF | TGTGCCTTGGCCCGGGCCCCGGGGGGCGAGCAGTACTTC
TRBD2 | TRBJ2-1 | few | TRBV10-3 | CAISEGSGGYNEQFF | TGTGCCATCAGTGAGGGGAGCGGGGGCTACAATGAGCAGTTCTTC
TRBD1 | TRBJ2-7 | - | TRBV7-2 | CASSSPTGTGGSYEQYF | TGTGCCAGCAGCTCGCCGACCGGGACAGGGGGATCCTACGAGCAGTACTTC
TRBD1 | TRBJ1-2 | few | TRBV12-3/TRBV12-4 | CASSPRDRGAYGYTF | TGTGCCAGCAGTCCCCGGGACAGGGGTGCCTATGGCTACACCTTC
- | TRBJ1-3 | few | TRBV5-1 | CASSPRGRGNTIYF | TGCGCCAGCAGCCCCCGGGGACGAGGAAACACCATATATTTT
- | TRBJ2-3 | many | TRBV7-2 | CASSLGGFSTDTQYF | TGTGCCAGCAGCTTAGGAGGGTTTAGCACAGATACGCAGTATTTT
- | TRBJ2-1 | many | TRBV5-6 | CASSLWDSYNEQFF | TGTGCCAGCAGCTTGTGGGATTCCTACAATGAGCAGTTCTTC
- | TRBJ2-1 | - | TRBV7-8 | CASSSGTPGEQFF | TGTGCCAGCAGCTCCGGGACACCCGGTGAGCAGTTCTTC
- | TRBJ2-7 | - | TRBV11-1 | CASSSRAGVVYEQYF | TGTGCCAGCAGCTCACGGGCAGGGGTGGTCTACGAGCAGTACTTC
- | TRBJ2-7 | few | TRBV6-2/TRBV6-3 | CASSYLPTGSPYEQYF | TGTGCCAGCAGTTACCTGCCTACCGGGAGCCCTTACGAGCAGTACTTC
- | TRBJ2-2 | - | TRBV5-1 | CASSLADVGVIGELFF | TGCGCCAGCAGCTTGGCGGATGTGGGAGTGATCGGGGAGCTGTTTTTT
- | TRBJ2-7 | - | TRBV2 | CASTKEQGYEHYF | TGTGCCAGCACCAAGGAGCAGGGGTACGAGCACTACTTC
- | TRBJ1-6 | - | TRBV28 | CASSLWVVNSPLHF | TGTGCCAGCAGTTTATGGGTGGTGAATTCACCCCTCCACTTT
- | TRBJ2-3 | many | TRBV6-2/TRBV6-3 | CASSLTEVADTQYF | TGTGCCAGCAGTTTAACTGAGGTCGCAGATACGCAGTATTTT
TRBD1 | TRBJ2-1 | many | TRBV27 | CASSFDRDSYNEQFF | TGTGCCAGCAGTTTCGACAGGGACTCCTACAATGAGCAGTTCTTC
- | TRBJ2-1 | few | TRBV5-8 | CASSFPEGLWEYNEQFF | TGTGCCAGCAGCTTCCCTGAGGGCCTCTGGGAATACAATGAGCAGTTCTTC
- | TRBJ2-1 | many | TRBV6-2/TRBV6-3 | CASSYSRAWATYNEQFF | TGTGCCAGCAGTTACTCGAGGGCCTGGGCTACCTACAATGAGCAGTTCTTC
TRBD1 | TRBJ1-1 | few | TRBV10-3 | CAISVRGTGTTEAFF | TGTGCCATCAGTGTACGAGGGACAGGGACCACTGAAGCTTTCTTT
- | TRBJ2-5 | many | TRBV24-1 | CATSDSGVPGGTQYF | TGTGCCACCAGTGATTCGGGGGTCCCAGGGGGGACCCAGTACTTC
- | TRBJ1-6 | many | TRBV4-2 | CASSQPAYSYNSPLHF | TGTGCCAGCAGCCAACCGGCGTACTCCTATAATTCACCCCTCCACTTT
TRBD2 | TRBJ2-3 | few | TRBV11-2 | CASSFTSGGADTQYF | TGTGCCAGCAGCTTCACTAGCGGGGGTGCAGATACGCAGTATTTT
- | TRBJ2-3 | many | TRBV6-4 | CASSDSAAGHTDTQYF | TGTGCCAGCAGTGACTCGGCGGCCGGTCACACAGATACGCAGTATTTT
- | TRBJ2-7 | - | TRBV4-1 | CASSQDSFLGEQYF | TGCGCCAGCAGCCAAGATTCGTTTCTCGGCGAGCAGTACTTC
- | TRBJ1-1 | few | TRBV2 | CASNRDVHLNTEAFF | TGTGCCAGCAACCGGGACGTTCACTTGAACACTGAAGCTTTCTTT
TRBD2 | TRBJ2-5 | many | TRBV4-3 | CASSQGTSFETQYF | TGCGCCAGCAGCCAGGGGACTAGCTTCGAGACCCAGTACTTC
TRBD2 | TRBJ2-2 | - | TRBV28 | CASSFKAGETGELFF | TGTGCCAGCAGTTTTAAAGCGGGAGAAACCGGGGAGCTGTTTTTT
- | TRBJ2-1 | many | TRBV7-9 | CASSLSGPYNEQFF | TGTGCCAGCAGTCTCAGCGGGCCCTACAATGAGCAGTTCTTC
TRBD2 | TRBJ2-1 | - | TRBV20-1 | CSAEGGEVWNEQFF | TGCAGTGCTGAGGGAGGGGAGGTGTGGAATGAGCAGTTCTTC
- | TRBJ1-4 | once | TRBV3-1 | CASSPFHSGGPTNEKLFF | TGTGCCAGCAGCCCGTTTCACAGCGGGGGCCCAACTAATGAAAAACTGTTTTTT
- | TRBJ2-7 | few | TRBV20-1 | CSARDLRQAEQYF | TGCAGTGCTAGAGATTTAAGGCAGGCCGAGCAGTACTTC
- | TRBJ2-6 | - | TRBV29-1 | CSVQVSGANVLTF | TGCAGCGTTCAGGTCTCTGGGGCCAACGTCCTGACTTTC
TRBD1 | TRBJ2-1 | few | TRBV12-3/TRBV12-4 | CASSPSTDRGEQFF | TGTGCCAGCAGTCCCTCGACGGACAGGGGTGAGCAGTTCTTC
- | TRBJ2-5 | few | TRBV29-1 | CSVRLRPQETQYF | TGCAGCGTGCGACTTCGTCCCCAAGAGACCCAGTACTTC
- | TRBJ1-1 | - | TRBV15 | CAVGGGRTEAFF | TGTGCCGTCGGAGGGGGAAGAACTGAAGCTTTCTTT
- | TRBJ2-5 | - | TRBV7-9 | CASSSEPGHPYF | TGTGCCAGCAGCTCAGAACCGGGACACCCGTACTTC
TRBD1 | TRBJ2-5 | - | TRBV29-1 | CSVEKGQGHPGTQYF | TGCAGCGTTGAAAAAGGACAGGGACACCCAGGGACCCAGTACTTC
TRBD2 | TRBJ2-7 | - | TRBV20-1 | CSARPSGREYEQYF | TGCAGTGCTAGACCTAGCGGGAGAGAGTACGAGCAGTACTTC
- | TRBJ2-7 | - | TRBV29-1 | CSVVGQVKSYYEQYF | TGCAGCGTTGTAGGTCAGGTAAAGTCTTACTACGAGCAGTACTTC
TRBD2 | TRBJ2-3 | - | TRBV20-1 | CSANHGRELADTQYF | TGCAGTGCGAACCACGGGCGGGAGTTGGCAGATACGCAGTATTTT
TRBD2 | TRBJ2-3 | - | TRBV2 | CADGGLAGDTQYF | TGTGCTGACGGGGGGCTAGCGGGGGATACGCAGTATTTT
- | TRBJ2-1 | many | TRBV20-1 | CSARDPYTNPYNEQFF | TGCAGTGCTAGAGATCCTTATACAAACCCCTACAATGAGCAGTTCTTC
TRBD1 | TRBJ2-7 | many | TRBV20-1 | CSAGPGQGAYEQYF | TGCAGTGCTGGCCCGGGACAGGGGGCTTACGAGCAGTACTTC
TRBD1 | TRBJ2-4 | few | TRBV5-5 | CASSLGQGVNIQYF | TGTGCCAGCAGCTTGGGACAGGGAGTAAACATTCAGTACTTC
- | TRBJ2-7 | many | TRBV20-1 | CSVNSVRGSHEQYF | TGCAGTGTTAATTCGGTCAGGGGATCGCACGAGCAGTACTTC
- | TRBJ1-6 | many | TRBV15 | CATSRGSYNSPLHF | TGTGCCACCAGCAGAGGCAGCTATAATTCACCCCTCCACTTT
- | TRBJ2-7 | few | TRBV7-9 | CASSSQILGYEQYF | TGTGCCAGCAGCTCCCAGATATTAGGTTATGAGCAGTACTTC
- | TRBJ2-6 | - | TRBV25-1 | CASSDFGGDGANVLTF | TGTGCCAGCAGTGATTTTGGGGGCGACGGGGCCAACGTCCTGACTTTC